This TCR beta chain was obtained from a study of early T cells in non-severe SARS-CoV-2 infection. Study conclusions and caveats: Private and CD4 specificities were missed by VDJdb matching, skewed to anti-spike CD8.

TCRdb used MiXCR to reprocess the 5' RACE reads, holding one entry per CDR3 protein. The table has under 95,000 distinct CDR3 sequences, 10% to 15% seen once. The germline CDR1 and CDR2 sequences are SEHNR and FQNEAQ (reference sequence). Trimming stripped 5 bases from V and 5 bases from J, with 22 bases between. There are 17 residues in the CDR3. Comments on this clonotype: Its antigen is still unknown.

The gene calls are TRBV7-9 and TRBJ2-4; D may be TRBD1 (6 bases). This TCR came from an adult who was a healthcare worker with PCR-confirmed SARS-CoV-2 infection or an uninfected control (not recorded which). The sequenced material came from whole blood. Here the CDR3 reads CASSPRLNTGSQNIQYF. As DNA, the CDR3 is TGTGCCAGCAGCCCCAGACTGAATACAGGGTCCCAAAACATTCAGTACTTC.